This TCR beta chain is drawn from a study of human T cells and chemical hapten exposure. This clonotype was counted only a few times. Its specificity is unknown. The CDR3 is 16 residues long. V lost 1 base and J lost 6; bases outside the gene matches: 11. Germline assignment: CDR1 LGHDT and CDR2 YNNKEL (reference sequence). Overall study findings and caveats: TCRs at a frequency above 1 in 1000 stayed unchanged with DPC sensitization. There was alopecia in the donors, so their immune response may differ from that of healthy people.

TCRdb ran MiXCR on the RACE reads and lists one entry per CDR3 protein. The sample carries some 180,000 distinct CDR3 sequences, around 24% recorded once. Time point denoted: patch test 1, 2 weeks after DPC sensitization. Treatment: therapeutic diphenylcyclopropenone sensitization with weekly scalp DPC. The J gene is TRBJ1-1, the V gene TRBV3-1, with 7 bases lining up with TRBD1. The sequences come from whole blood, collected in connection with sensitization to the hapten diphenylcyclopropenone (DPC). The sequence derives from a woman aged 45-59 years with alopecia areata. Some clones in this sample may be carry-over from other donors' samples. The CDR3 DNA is TGTGCCAGCAGCCAAGGAGGGGGCGGTAATTTGGCTGAAGCTTTCTTT. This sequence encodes CASSQGGGGNLAEAFF.